This passage covers 30 T cell receptor beta chains from one sample sequenced in a study of human thymus T cells. Sequenced by immunoSEQ multiplex PCR; TCRdb stores in-frame clones only, minus some. The table lists roughly 54,000 clones, about 94% of them singletons. Sequenced sample: blood. All receptors derive from a boy in the first two years of life with a congenital heart defect but otherwise immunologically healthy.

The chain links TRBV11-3 to TRBJ2-7; 11 nucleotides match TRBD1. Losses at the gene ends were 4 bases for V and 4 bases for J; bases not matched to a gene: 6. This CDR3 is built from 15 residues. Germline CDR1 and CDR2: SGHNT and YENEEA. Here the CDR3 DNA reads TGTGCCAGCAGCTCAGGGACAGGGGGAAGGTACGAGCAGTACTTC. Translated, it gives CASSSGTGGRYEQYF.

The chain joins TRBV11-2 to TRBJ2-7, with TRBD1 as a possible D gene (6 bases). Germline CDR1 reads SGHAT; CDR2 reads FQNNGV. CDR3 length: 13 amino acids. Trimming removed 5 bases from V and 5 bases from J, with 13 bases in between. The CDR3 loop reads CASSITGNHEQYF. In DNA form, the CDR3 reads TGTGCCAGCAGCATCACAGGGAACCACGAGCAGTACTTC.

The V call is TRBV7-9, the J call TRBJ2-3; D may be TRBD1 (6 bases). This CDR3 comprises 17 residues. Germline V gene lookup returns CDR1 SEHNR and CDR2 FQNEAQ (reference sequence). Trimming left V 5 bases short and J 4 bases short, with 22 bases between. DNA for the CDR3: TGTGCCAGCAGCCCGGGGAAGGACAGCCAAGTCTCAGATACGCAGTATTTT. Translating it yields CASSPGKDSQVSDTQYF.

The chain has TRBV28 and TRBJ2-1, with 9 bases fitting TRBD2. The CDR3 spans 16 residues. Germline-derived CDR1 and CDR2 are MDHEN and SYDVKM. Trimming cost V 2 bases and J 4 bases; bases outside gene matches: 6. The CDR3 region is CASSLAPSGKYNEQFF. DNA of the CDR3: TGTGCCAGCAGTTTAGCCCCTAGCGGGAAGTACAATGAGCAGTTCTTC. The whole variable domain, filled in from reference TRBV28 and TRBJ2-1, reads DVKVTQSSRYLVKRTGEKVFLECVQDMDHENMFWYRQDPGLGLRLIYFSYDVKMKEKGDIPEGYSVSREKKERFSLILESASTNQTSMYLCASSLAPSGKYNEQFFGPGTRLTVL.

The chain combines TRBV19 with TRBJ2-5; 13 bases line up with TRBD2. Trimming at V came to 7 bases and at J to 2 bases, leaving 4 bases not matched to a gene. CDR3 length: 15 residues. CDR1 and CDR2 (germline): LNHDA, SQIVND (reference sequence). The CDR3, as DNA: TGTGCCAGTACCCCGACTAGCGGGGGGCAAGAGACCCAGTACTTC. Translation: CASTPTSGGQETQYF.

This clone has only a few counts. The identical CDR3 is also encoded by other nucleotide sequences in the sample. The CDR3: CASSVGGNYEQYF. CDR3 nucleotides: TGTGCCAGCAGTGTAGGAGGGAACTACGAGCAGTACTTC. The chain employs TRBV2 and TRBJ2-7, with D possibly TRBD2 on 6 matching bases. CDR1 is SNHLY and CDR2 is FYNNEI in the germline V gene. The length of the CDR3 is 13 residues. The V gene lost 4 bases and the J gene lost 3 bases, with 10 bases spanning the gap.

The chain links TRBV9 to TRBJ2-1, with D possibly being TRBD2 (5 bases). Germline CDR1 and CDR2: SGDLS and YYNGEE. V was shortened by 4 bases and J by 0 bases, with 14 bases between the two germline ends. The length of the CDR3 is 16 residues. CDR3 sequence: CASSPSSGYSYNEQFF. CDR3 DNA: TGTGCCAGCAGCCCCTCAAGCGGATACTCCTACAATGAGCAGTTCTTC.

This chain links TRBV7-2 with TRBJ1-4, with no clear D. CDR1 SGHTA and CDR2 FQGNSA come from the germline V gene. The CDR3 has 13 amino acids. Deletions cut 5 bases from V and 11 bases from J, with 15 bases between. DNA for the CDR3: TGTGCCAGCAGCCCTAACCTTTTCCCCAAACTGTTTTTT. It codes for CASSPNLFPKLFF. Full variable domain (outside the CDR3, taken from reference TRBV7-2 and TRBJ1-4): GAGVSQSPSNKVTEKGKDVELRCDPISGHTALYWYRQSLGQGLEFLIYFQGNSAPDKSGLPSDRFSAERTGGSVSTLTIQRTQQEDSAVYLCASSPNLFPKLFFGSGTQLSVL.

This chain joins TRBV7-9 and TRBJ2-2, with a tentative D call TRBD1 (6 bases). Per the germline V gene, CDR1 is SEHNR and CDR2 is FQNEAQ (reference sequence). V shed 5 bases and J shed 6 bases, with 10 bases lying between them. This CDR3 is 13 amino acids long. CDR3 region: CASSRTGSGELFF. The CDR3 DNA is TGTGCCAGCAGCAGAACAGGGTCCGGGGAGCTGTTTTTT. The variable domain in full, completed from reference TRBV7-9 and TRBJ2-2, reads DTGVSQNPRHKITKRGQNVTFRCDPISEHNRLYWYRQTLGQGPEFLTYFQNEAQLEKSRLLSDRFSAERPKGSFSTLEIQRTEQGDSAMYLCASSRTGSGELFFGEGSRLTVL.

The chain combines TRBV4-2 with TRBJ2-2; D remains unclear. Germline V gene sequence: CDR1 LGHNA, CDR2 YNFKEQ. Deletions cut 1 base from V and 1 base from J, with 10 bases between. The CDR3 sequence is 16 residues long. The CDR3 DNA follows: TGTGCCAGCAGCCAAGTAATACCGATGAACACCGGGGAGCTGTTTTTT. Its protein product is CASSQVIPMNTGELFF.

The J gene is TRBJ2-7, the V gene TRBV7-2; 8 positions agree with TRBD1. CDR1 and CDR2 (germline): SGHTA, FQGNSA. CDR3 length: 14 amino acids. Trimming cost V 4 bases and J 5 bases; bases outside gene matches: 7. The CDR3 DNA sequence: TGTGCCAGCAGCTCGGGACAGGAGGTACACGAGCAGTACTTC. Its translation is CASSSGQEVHEQYF. Looking up the rest from reference TRBV7-2 and TRBJ2-7 gives the full variable domain: GAGVSQSPSNKVTEKGKDVELRCDPISGHTALYWYRQSLGQGLEFLIYFQGNSAPDKSGLPSDRFSAERTGGSVSTLTIQRTQQEDSAVYLCASSSGQEVHEQYFGPGTRLTVT.

The chain employs TRBV7-8 and TRBJ1-5; D possibly corresponds to TRBD1 (5 bases). Trimming took off 1 base at V and 1 base at J, with 14 bases between the two ends. From germline, CDR1 is SGHVS and CDR2 FQNEAQ. This CDR3 comprises 17 residues. The CDR3 DNA follows: TGTGCCAGCAGCTTAGAGGAGCCCTGGGGGAGCAATCAGCCCCAGCATTTT. Its translation: CASSLEEPWGSNQPQHF. The variable domain in full, completed from reference TRBV7-8 and TRBJ1-5, reads GAGVSQSPRYKVAKRGQDVALRCDPISGHVSLFWYQQALGQGPEFLTYFQNEAQLDKSGLPSDRFFAERPEGSVSTLKIQRTQQEDSAVYLCASSLEEPWGSNQPQHFGDGTRLSIL.

The J gene is TRBJ2-2, the V gene TRBV5-1, with D unclear. The CDR3 extends over 14 amino acids. Germline-derived CDR1 and CDR2 are SGHRS and YFSETQ. V was shortened by 2 bases and J by 2 bases, with 7 bases between the two germline ends. Here the CDR3 reads CASSLSGNTGELFF. DNA of the CDR3: TGCGCCAGCAGCTTAAGTGGTAACACCGGGGAGCTGTTTTTT.

As DNA, the CDR3 is TGTGCCAGCAGCCAAGGCCTGGGTAGAACCACAGATACGCAGTATTTT. Protein: CASSQGLGRTTDTQYF. The chain uses TRBV4-2 and TRBJ2-3; no reliable D call. The CDR3 loop spans 16 amino acids. The germline V gene encodes CDR1 LGHNA and CDR2 YNFKEQ. V dropped 1 base and J dropped 2 bases, with 13 bases sitting between them.

V is TRBV5-1 and J is TRBJ1-6; D is unresolved. V lost 2 bases to trimming and J lost 9 bases, with 18 bases between them. The length of the CDR3 is 16 residues. Germline CDR1 SGHRS, CDR2 YFSETQ. DNA of the CDR3: TGCGCCAGCAGCTTTCTGACCGCCGGGATTAGTTCACCCCTCCACTTT. Translated: CASSFLTAGISSPLHF.

J is TRBJ2-5 and V is TRBV10-3, with D uncertain. Per germline, CDR1 ENHRY and CDR2 SYGVKD. The CDR3 runs 13 residues. V lost 4 bases and J 1 base, leaving 7 bases between the germline ends. The CDR3: CAISGVAQETQYF. The CDR3 region has the DNA TGTGCCATCAGTGGGGTGGCCCAAGAGACCCAGTACTTC.

This clone was detected once. This rearrangement joins TRBV7-2 to TRBJ2-5; 8 bases map to TRBD1. Germline V gives CDR1 SGHTA, CDR2 FQGNSA. After removal of 5 bases from V and 4 bases from J, the junction contained 3 bases not matched to a gene. The CDR3 loop spans 13 amino acids. In DNA, the CDR3 is TGTGCCAGCAGCCCAGGGACAGGAGAGACCCAGTACTTC. As protein: CASSPGTGETQYF.

The rearrangement joins TRBV18 to TRBJ2-3; possibly TRBD1 for D (6 bases). The CDR3 totals 15 residues. Germline CDR1 and CDR2: KGHSH and LQKENI. V gave up 6 bases and J gave up 0 bases, with 13 bases separating them. This chain's CDR3 is CASSPGVSSTDTQYF. In DNA form, the CDR3 reads TGTGCCAGCTCTCCAGGGGTTTCAAGCACAGATACGCAGTATTTT.

In this sample, this clone turned up once. The CDR3: CASSQTGTINSPLHF. The DNA of the CDR3 is TGCGCCAGCAGCCAAACCGGGACGATTAATTCACCCCTCCACTTT. The rearrangement joins TRBV4-1 to TRBJ1-6; perhaps TRBD1 as D (5 bases). Per germline, CDR1 MGHRA and CDR2 YSYEKL. The ends were cut back, 2 bases at V and 6 bases at J, with 11 bases in the middle. The CDR3 covers 15 residues.

The V call is TRBV5-6, the J call TRBJ2-5; 7 bases agree with TRBD2. Germline CDR1 is SGHDT and CDR2 is YYEEEE. V shed 5 bases, J shed 0 bases, and the junction held 7 bases outside the gene matches. The CDR3 is 15 residues long. CDR3 residues: CASRPIGGNQETQYF. The CDR3 DNA reads TGTGCCAGCAGGCCAATCGGGGGGAACCAAGAGACCCAGTACTTC.

This chain connects TRBV27 to TRBJ1-4, with D tentatively TRBD1 (5 bases). V was clipped by 5 bases and J by 0 bases, with 10 bases between them. This CDR3 has 15 amino acids. The germline V gene has CDR1 MNHEY and CDR2 SMNVEV (reference sequence). DNA for the CDR3: TGTGCCAGCAGTGGGGGGGTCGCAACTAATGAAAAACTGTTTTTT. The encoded protein is CASSGGVATNEKLFF.

V usage is TRBV7-2 and J usage is TRBJ2-3; the match to TRBD2 covers 12 bases. This CDR3 spans 17 amino acids. CDR1 is SGHTA, CDR2 FQGNSA, per germline. The junction had 3 bases not matched to a gene; V was cut back by 1 base and J by 1 base. DNA of the CDR3: TGTGCCAGCAGCTTAGGACTAGCGGGGGCCCGCACAGATACGCAGTATTTT. It is translated as CASSLGLAGARTDTQYF. The full variable domain, completed using reference TRBV7-2 and TRBJ2-3, is GAGVSQSPSNKVTEKGKDVELRCDPISGHTALYWYRQSLGQGLEFLIYFQGNSAPDKSGLPSDRFSAERTGGSVSTLTIQRTQQEDSAVYLCASSLGLAGARTDTQYFGPGTRLTVL.

This chain uses TRBV6-5 with TRBJ1-3, with a tentative D call TRBD1 (6 bases). Germline lookup yields CDR1 MNHEY and CDR2 SVGAGI. V lost 5 bases and J 6 bases, leaving 17 bases between the germline ends. The CDR3 contains 15 residues. In DNA form, the CDR3 reads TGTGCCAGCAGTATAACAGGGAGTAAGGAAAACACCATATATTTT. It translates to CASSITGSKENTIYF.

This chain links TRBV6-5 with TRBJ1-2; D is uncertain. V shed 0 bases and J shed 7 bases, with 6 bases lying between them. Germline CDR1 reads MNHEY; CDR2 reads SVGAGI. CDR3 size: 12 residues. The CDR3 loop reads CASSYSNGGYTF. In DNA form, the CDR3 reads TGTGCCAGCAGTTACTCGAACGGTGGCTACACCTTC.

The V call is TRBV27, the J call TRBJ2-7; 7 bases are a match to TRBD2. The J segment lost 3 bases and the V segment lost 0 bases, leaving 2 bases of the junction unmatched. There are 14 residues in the CDR3. Germline V gives CDR1 MNHEY, CDR2 SMNVEV (reference sequence). The CDR3 coding sequence is TGTGCCAGCAGTTTATCGACGGGGGGCTACGAGCAGTACTTC. This encodes CASSLSTGGYEQYF.

This clone was seen a single time. The chain employs TRBV10-1 and TRBJ2-1, with TRBD2 matching 12 bases. V lost 3 bases and J lost 8; bases outside the gene matches: 5. CDR3 length equals 15 residues. Germline V gene data show CDR1 as WNHNN and CDR2 as SYGVQD (reference sequence). As DNA, the CDR3 is TGCGCCAGCAGTGATGGGGCTAGCGGGAGGGATGAGCAGTTCTTC. This codes for CASSDGASGRDEQFF.

The chain carries TRBV25-1 and TRBJ1-1; the D is unclear. Trimming stripped 4 bases from V and 8 bases from J, with 5 bases between. The germline V gene encodes CDR1 MGHDK and CDR2 SYGVNS. The CDR3 is 10 amino acids. The CDR3 loop is CASSGTEAFF. DNA of the CDR3: TGTGCCAGCAGTGGGACCGAAGCTTTCTTT.

V gene TRBV6-5 combines with J gene TRBJ2-4, with 7 bases aligning to TRBD2. V was pared by 5 bases and J by 7 bases, with 11 bases of the junction left unmatched. This CDR3 contains 15 residues. Germline V gene lookup returns CDR1 MNHEY and CDR2 SVGAGI. CDR3 in amino acids: CASSADWGGENIQYF. The CDR3 DNA sequence: TGTGCCAGCAGTGCCGACTGGGGAGGGGAGAACATTCAGTACTTC.

This chain connects TRBV27 to TRBJ1-5, with D possibly TRBD1 on 6 matching bases. The CDR3 has 12 residues. Germline CDR1 reads MNHEY; CDR2 reads SMNVEV (reference sequence). The CDR3 region is CAPLGGGQPQHF. Here the CDR3 DNA reads TGTGCTCCACTGGGGGGCGGTCAGCCCCAGCATTTT.

The CDR3 DNA sequence: TGCGCCAGCAGCCCGGGGGCGACAGATACGCAGTATTTT. Translating it yields CASSPGATDTQYF. This chain joins TRBV5-1 and TRBJ2-3; D might be TRBD1 or TRBD2, each matching 6 bases. Germline CDR1 and CDR2: SGHRS and YFSETQ. The CDR3 consists of 13 residues. Trimming removed 4 bases from V and 3 bases from J, with 9 bases in between.